This is a list of T cell receptor beta chains from one sample in a study of OX40 agonist ivuxolimab in advanced cancers. Assay: immunoSEQ multiplex PCR; the TCRdb copy retains only in-frame clones and omits some. The sample lists about 24,000 clones, 84% occurring once. Sequences were derived from CD4+ or CD8+ T cells sorted from blood, sampled in a trial of the OX40 agonist ivuxolimab. The receptors derive from an adult with an advanced solid tumor such as melanoma, head and neck, liver or kidney cancer. CDR3s include the opening cysteine and the closing phenylalanine or tryptophan. Fields, in order: V gene, D gene, J gene, clone size, CDR3 DNA, CDR3 protein. A D gene is named only where the DNA matches it firmly. Clone size is not always given. Where it is, it says once, few, many or a class for expanded clones.

TRBV6-1,-,TRBJ2-7,-,TGTGCCAGCAGTGAAAATTTCGGAGGCGAGCAGTACTTC,CASSENFGGEQYF
TRBV13,-,TRBJ2-2,-,TGTGCCAGCAGTGAAGTGAGGGTGACCGGGGAGCTGTTTTTT,CASSEVRVTGELFF
TRBV2,TRBD2,TRBJ2-5,-,TGTGCCAGCAGGCCCGGGACTAGCCAAGAGACCCAGTACTTC,CASRPGTSQETQYF
TRBV7-8,-,TRBJ1-2,once,TGTGCCAGCAGCTTAGAGTTAGGGGCGGGCACCTTC,CASSLELGAGTF
TRBV11-2,-,TRBJ2-1,-,TGTGCCAGCTCGCGAACCCACAATGAGCAGTTCTTC,CASSRTHNEQFF
TRBV7-2,-,TRBJ2-2,-,TGTGCCAGCAGCTTAGCTAGCAACACCGGGGAGCTGTTTTTT,CASSLASNTGELFF
TRBV19,-,TRBJ2-7,-,TGTGCCAGTAGTATAGGGACTTCAACCTACGAGCAGTACTTC,CASSIGTSTYEQYF
TRBV4-3,TRBD1,TRBJ1-1,-,TGCGCCAGCAGTCCTAACAGGGGTTTGGGAGACGCTGAAGCTTTCTTT,CASSPNRGLGDAEAFF
TRBV5-1,-,TRBJ2-3,once,TGCGCCAGCACCTACAACCCAGGAGACACAGATACGCAGTATTTT,CASTYNPGDTDTQYF
TRBV6-5,-,TRBJ2-1,-,TGTGCCAGCAGTTCCCCTTTAAATTACAATGAGCAGTTCTTC,CASSSPLNYNEQFF
TRBV5-1,TRBD2,TRBJ2-2,-,TGCGCCAGCAGCAAGGGACTAGCGGGATCCACCGGGGAGCTGTTTTTT,CASSKGLAGSTGELFF
TRBV7-9,TRBD1,TRBJ2-7,-,TGTGCCAGCAGCTTTTTCAGCGACAGGGTCTACGAGCAGTACTTC,CASSFFSDRVYEQYF
TRBV10-3,TRBD2,TRBJ2-7,-,TGTGCCATCAGGGGACTAGCGTCCCACGAGCAGTACTTC,CAIRGLASHEQYF
TRBV6-5,-,TRBJ2-7,-,TGTGCCAGCAGTTACTCGGAGGTAGGGAGGACCTACGAGCAGTACTTC,CASSYSEVGRTYEQYF
TRBV5-6,-,TRBJ2-7,-,TGTGCCAGCAGCGTGACTCTAGGGGGCTACGAGCAGTACTTC,CASSVTLGGYEQYF
TRBV2,TRBD1,TRBJ2-1,-,TGTGCCAGCAGTGAATGGGGACAGGGGGAAGACAATGAGCAGTTCTTC,CASSEWGQGEDNEQFF
TRBV11-2,TRBD2,TRBJ2-3,-,TGTGCCAGCAGCTTAGCACTCACTAGCGTAACGCAGTATTTT,CASSLALTSVTQYF
TRBV7-8,TRBD2,TRBJ2-3,once,TGTGCCAGCAGCCGCACGGGTGCGGGGGGCACAGATACGCAGTATTTT,CASSRTGAGGTDTQYF